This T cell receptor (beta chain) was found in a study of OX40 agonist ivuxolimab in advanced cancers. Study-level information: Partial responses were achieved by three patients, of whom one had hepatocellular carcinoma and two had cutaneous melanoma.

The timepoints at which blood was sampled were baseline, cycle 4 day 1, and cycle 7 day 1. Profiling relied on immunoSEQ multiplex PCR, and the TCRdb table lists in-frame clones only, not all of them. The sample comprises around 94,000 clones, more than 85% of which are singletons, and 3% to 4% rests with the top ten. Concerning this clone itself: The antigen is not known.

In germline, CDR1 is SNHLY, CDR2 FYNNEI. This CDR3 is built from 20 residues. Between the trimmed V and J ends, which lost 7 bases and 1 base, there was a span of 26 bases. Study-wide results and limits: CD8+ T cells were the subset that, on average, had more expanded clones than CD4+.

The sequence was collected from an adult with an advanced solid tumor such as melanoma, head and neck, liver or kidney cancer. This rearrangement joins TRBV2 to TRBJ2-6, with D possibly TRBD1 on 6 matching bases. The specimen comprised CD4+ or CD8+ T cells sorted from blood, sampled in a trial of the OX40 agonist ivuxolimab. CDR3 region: CASIDHGGRGEGSGANVLTF. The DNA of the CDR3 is TGTGCCAGCATTGACCATGGGGGCAGGGGAGAGGGATCTGGGGCCAACGTCCTGACTTTC.